This T cell receptor (beta chain) derives from a study of cytomegalovirus exposure and HLA in healthy donors. Study-wide results and limits: As a later analysis showed, a missense DCLRE1C variant was linked to trimming of TCR beta V- and J-genes.

In the PCR, 60 Vbeta and 13 Jbeta primers were used. The protocol was immunoSEQ multiplex PCR, while the TCRdb copy is restricted to in-frame clones and leaves out a portion. The sample comprises more than 100,000 clones, 75% to 85% of which are singletons, and 1% rests with the top ten. V was pared by 2 bases and J by 6 bases, with 8 bases of the junction left unmatched. Looked up from germline, CDR1 is SGDLS and CDR2 is YYNGEE. The CDR3 runs 15 residues. A note on this clone: Its specificity is unknown.

The chain has TRBV9 and TRBJ2-3; 8 nucleotides line up with TRBD2. The material sequenced was PBMCs. This clonotype was obtained from a man aged 35 to 55 in good health and CMV-seronegative. The CDR3 region is CASSVSRPGGDTQYF. The CDR3 DNA reads TGTGCCAGCAGCGTCTCTAGGCCGGGAGGGGATACGCAGTATTTT.